The present T cell receptor beta chain was sequenced within a study of blood T cells in healthy people across ages. CDR1 is MNHEY and CDR2 is SVGAGI in the germline V gene. CDR3 length: 13 amino acids. V was clipped by 3 bases and J by 9 bases, with 12 bases between them. Next came a second PCR, run for about 7 to 12 cycles, which used a sample-barcoded 5' primer along with a J-beta primer mix. TCRdb fed the 5' RACE reads into MiXCR, producing one record per CDR3 protein. The sample contains about 970,000 distinct CDR3 sequences, roughly 51% of which appear only once. The sequence was obtained from a woman aged 60 to 75 in good health. The V gene is TRBV6-5, the J gene TRBJ2-1; D is uncertain. The sample was blood. Here the CDR3 DNA reads TGTGCCAGCAGTTATGGGCGGTGGGGTGAGCAGTTCTTC. Translated: CASSYGRWGEQFF.